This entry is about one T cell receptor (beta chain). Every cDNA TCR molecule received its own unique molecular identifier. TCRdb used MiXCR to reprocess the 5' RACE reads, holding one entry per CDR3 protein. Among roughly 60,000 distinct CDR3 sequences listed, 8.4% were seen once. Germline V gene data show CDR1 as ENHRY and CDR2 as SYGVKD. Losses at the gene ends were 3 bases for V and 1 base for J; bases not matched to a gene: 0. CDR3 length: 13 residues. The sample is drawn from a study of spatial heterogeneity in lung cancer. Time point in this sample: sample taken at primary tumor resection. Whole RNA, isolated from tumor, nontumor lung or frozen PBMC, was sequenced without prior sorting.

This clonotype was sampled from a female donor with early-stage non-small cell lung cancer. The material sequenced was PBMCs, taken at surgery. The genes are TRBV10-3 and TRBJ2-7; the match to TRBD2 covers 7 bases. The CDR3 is CAISEAGSYEQYV. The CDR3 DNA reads TGTGCCATCAGTGAAGCGGGGTCCTACGAGCAGTACGTC.